This T cell receptor beta chain appears in the sequencing data of a study of blood T cell repertoires in COVID-19. CDR3 length: 14 amino acids. V shed 5 bases and J 2 bases; nucleotides not matched to a gene: 6. Per the original methods: Nucleated cell counts were estimated from reference gene primer amplification. The assay was immunoSEQ multiplex PCR, and TCRdb's table has in-frame clones only and misses some. Clone size and V and J calls were adopted from that table, with D and trimming inferred from the DNA. The data show under 150,000 clones, roughly 84% seen once. This chain connects TRBV5-3 to TRBJ2-7, with 8 bases aligning to TRBD1. TRBV5-3 is noted as an ORF with a role that remains uncertain. The TCR comes from a woman between 45 and 65 years old who had been exposed to COVID-19. The sample comprised PBMCs or T cells enriched from blood (not recorded which). The CDR3 is CARSPRDRTYEQYF. The CDR3 DNA sequence: TGTGCCAGAAGTCCCCGGGACAGGACCTACGAGCAGTACTTC.